What follows are 24 T cell receptor beta chains derived from one specimen sequenced in a study of sequential checkpoint blockade in melanoma. Assay used: immunoSEQ multiplex PCR; TCRdb lists only in-frame clones, some missing. Here the sample spans some 5,100 clones, over 70% being singletons. Described treatment: randomized to nivolumab then ipilimumab (arm A) or the reverse (arm B). Source: CD8+ T cells sorted from blood (inferred from file names), taken from a patient given nivolumab and ipilimumab in sequence. The receptor set was obtained from a human patient with melanoma. Some clones in this sample may be carry-over from other donors' samples.

DNA of the CDR3: TGTGCCAGCAGTTTAGCCCAACAGAACGAGCAGTACTTC. It codes for CASSLAQQNEQYF. The chain combines TRBV28 with TRBJ2-7, with unresolved D. V dropped 2 bases and J dropped 5 bases, with 10 bases sitting between them. Germline loops: CDR1 MDHEN, CDR2 SYDVKM. There are 13 residues in the CDR3.

This sequence joins TRBV27 and TRBJ2-3; 11 nucleotides line up with TRBD1. Germline V CDR1 and CDR2: MNHEY, SMNVEV (reference sequence). V shed 2 bases and J 0 bases; nucleotides not matched to a gene: 4. The CDR3 spans 17 residues. The CDR3 DNA sequence: TGTGCCAGCAGTTTAAAGGACAGGGGGCGAAGCACAGATACGCAGTATTTT. Amino acid sequence: CASSLKDRGRSTDTQYF.

The chain combines TRBV7-2 with TRBJ2-7; a possible D gene is TRBD2 (6 bases). CDR3 length equals 16 residues. Trimming stripped 0 bases from V and 2 bases from J, with 14 bases between. Germline V gene sequence: CDR1 SGHTA, CDR2 FQGNSA. CDR3 sequence: CASSLARRGSAYEQYF. In nucleotides, the CDR3 is TGTGCCAGCAGCTTAGCGCGGCGGGGAAGCGCCTACGAGCAGTACTTC.

J is TRBJ2-1 and V is TRBV13, with 8 bases that match TRBD1. Germline-derived CDR1 and CDR2 are PRHDT and FYEKMQ (reference sequence). Trimming took 4 bases from V and 10 from J; bases not matched to a gene: 9. This CDR3 is built from 14 residues. The CDR3 sequence is CASSSRDRIIEQFF. DNA for the CDR3: TGTGCCAGCAGCTCCCGGGACAGGATCATCGAGCAGTTCTTC.

The V and J genes are TRBV14 and TRBJ2-1; no firm D call. Germline lookup yields CDR1 SGHDN and CDR2 FVKESK. The V end lost 4 bases, the J end lost 0 bases, and 10 bases lay between the germline ends. This CDR3 region has 15 residues. CDR3 residues: CASSPISYSYNEQFF. The DNA for the CDR3 is TGTGCCAGCAGCCCTATTAGCTACTCCTACAATGAGCAGTTCTTC.

The genes are TRBV6-6 and TRBJ1-1; D uncertain. V lost 8 bases, J lost 2 bases, and 12 bases lay in between. Germline V gene lookup returns CDR1 MNHNY and CDR2 SVGAGI (reference sequence). This CDR3 is built from 13 residues. CDR3 nucleotides: TGTGCCAGCCGTCTTCAAACAAACACTGAAGCTTTCTTT. Residues: CASRLQTNTEAFF.

The chain carries TRBV5-4 and TRBJ2-4; D remains unclear. The germline CDR1 and CDR2 sequences are SGHNT and YYREEE (reference sequence). This CDR3 comprises 15 residues. V lost 1 base and J lost 0, with 8 bases in between. The CDR3, as DNA: TGTGCCAGCAGCTTGCGCCGAGAAGCCAAAAACATTCAGTACTTC. The encoded protein is CASSLRREAKNIQYF. Complete variable domain (other parts from reference TRBV5-4 and TRBJ2-4): ETGVTQSPTHLIKTRGQQVTLRCSSQSGHNTVSWYQQALGQGPQFIFQYYREEENGRGNFPPRFSGLQFPNYSSELNVNALELDDSALYLCASSLRREAKNIQYFGAGTRLSVL.

The chain links TRBV4-1 to TRBJ1-1; D remains unclear. The CDR3 covers 19 residues. The germline V gene encodes CDR1 MGHRA and CDR2 YSYEKL. Trimming removed 4 bases at V and 3 bases at J, with 27 bases between. The CDR3 here is CASSPVAGRAPDTHTEAFF. CDR3 coding DNA: TGCGCCAGCAGCCCCGTAGCGGGTCGGGCCCCAGATACGCACACTGAAGCTTTCTTT.

The chain recombines TRBV7-9 with TRBJ1-2; 7 nucleotides match TRBD1. J lost 4 bases, V lost 4 bases, and 6 bases had no gene match. This CDR3 has 14 amino acids. Germline-derived CDR1 and CDR2 are SEHNR and FQNEAQ (reference sequence). The CDR3 DNA reads as TGTGCCAGCAGCTCGACAGGGAACGGCTATGGCTACACCTTC. It translates to CASSSTGNGYGYTF.

The V and J genes are TRBV7-6 and TRBJ2-1, with 8 bases aligning to TRBD2. V was pared by 1 base and J by 5 bases, with 10 bases of the junction left unmatched. The germline V gene encodes CDR1 SGHVS and CDR2 FNYEAQ. The CDR3 has 17 residues. The CDR3 spells CASSLDPAGAGDNEQFF. DNA of the CDR3: TGTGCCAGCAGCTTAGATCCAGCGGGGGCGGGGGACAATGAGCAGTTCTTC.

This clone was picked up one time. The V and J genes are TRBV9 and TRBJ2-1, with 8 positions matching TRBD2. Looked up from germline, CDR1 is SGDLS and CDR2 is YYNGEE. This CDR3 has 15 amino acids. The junction had 1 base not matched to a gene; V was cut back by 0 bases and J by 2 bases. The CDR3, as DNA: TGTGCCAGCAGCGTAGCGGGGGGGACCTACAATGAGCAGTTCTTC. Translating gives CASSVAGGTYNEQFF.

This clone was observed once. The chain couples TRBV4-3 to TRBJ1-5; D unresolved. Germline V gives CDR1 LGHNA, CDR2 YSLEER. Trimming removed 0 bases at V and 5 bases at J, with 8 bases between. The CDR3 is 14 amino acids. CDR3 DNA: TGCGCCAGCAGCCAAGACGAGGGCTATCAGCCCCAGCATTTT. Its translation is CASSQDEGYQPQHF.

The rearrangement joins TRBV11-1 to TRBJ2-2; D not certain. Germline V gene data show CDR1 as SGHAT and CDR2 as FQDESV (reference sequence). V lost 5 bases and J 1 base, leaving 8 bases between the germline ends. This CDR3 comprises 14 residues. The CDR3: CASSPRRNTGELFF. The DNA of the CDR3 is TGTGCCAGCAGCCCGCGGAGGAACACCGGGGAGCTGTTTTTT.

The rearrangement uses TRBV16 and TRBJ2-7; the D is unclear. This CDR3 is built from 16 residues. Deletions cut 2 bases from V and 2 bases from J, with 16 bases between. Germline values: CDR1 KGHSY, CDR2 FQNENV. CDR3 DNA: TGTGCCAGCAGCCAACCCCAGACACCCAACCCCTACGAGCAGTACTTC. Translating gives CASSQPQTPNPYEQYF.

V usage is TRBV5-6 and J usage is TRBJ2-5; D may be TRBD2 (6 bases). This CDR3 contains 15 residues. Trimming took off 0 bases at V and 12 bases at J, with 21 bases between the two ends. The germline gives CDR1 SGHDT, CDR2 YYEEEE. Here the CDR3 reads CASSLACYTGGQKYF. In DNA form, the CDR3 reads TGTGCCAGCAGCTTGGCCTGTTATACCGGGGGTCAGAAGTACTTC.

V gene TRBV6-5 combines with J gene TRBJ2-7, with D perhaps matching TRBD2 (6 bases). The germline gives CDR1 MNHEY, CDR2 SVGAGI. The CDR3 consists of 12 residues. The V and J ends lost 5 bases and 5 bases respectively, with 10 bases between them. CDR3 bases: TGTGCCAGCAGTGTTGGGAGGAACGAGCAGTACTTC. The encoded protein is CASSVGRNEQYF.

The genes are TRBV5-4 and TRBJ2-3; TRBD1 matches at 7 bases. The CDR3 has 17 residues. V was clipped by 3 bases and J by 0 bases; unmatched bases: 10. Germline lookup yields CDR1 SGHNT and CDR2 YYREEE (reference sequence). The DNA of the CDR3 is TGTGCCAGCAGCTCAATGACAGGGCGATCTAGCACAGATACGCAGTATTTT. It is translated as CASSSMTGRSSTDTQYF.

The chain links TRBV16 to TRBJ2-5; D gene unclear. Germline V gene sequence: CDR1 KGHSY, CDR2 FQNENV. This CDR3 is built from 14 residues. V was shortened by 4 bases and J by 3 bases, with 12 bases between the two germline ends. DNA for the CDR3: TGTGCCAGCAGCCCCCCCACGGAGAAAGAGACCCAGTACTTC. Translated: CASSPPTEKETQYF.

The V call is TRBV7-3, the J call TRBJ1-6; 7 bases are a match to TRBD1. The V gene's germline CDR1 is SGHTA and CDR2 FQGTGA. Trimming removed 4 bases from V and 7 bases from J; junction bases left unmatched: 1. The CDR3 loop spans 13 amino acids. The CDR3: CASSSTGNSPLHF. The CDR3 DNA reads TGTGCCAGCAGCTCGACAGGGAATTCACCCCTCCACTTT.

The chain couples TRBV28 to TRBJ1-5, with TRBD1 identical over 7 bases. The CDR3 sequence is 14 residues long. Germline CDR1 is MDHEN and CDR2 is SYDVKM. Unmatched junction bases numbered 5, after V lost 6 bases and J lost 3 bases. This CDR3 reads CASSLDRDNQPQHF. The CDR3 nucleotides are TGTGCCAGCAGCCTTGACAGGGACAATCAGCCCCAGCATTTT.

The chain carries TRBV19 and TRBJ1-1; 8 nucleotides line up with TRBD1. CDR3 length: 15 residues. J gave up 4 bases and V 5 bases, and 9 bases lay outside the gene matches. Looked up from germline, CDR1 is LNHDA and CDR2 is SQIVND (reference sequence). The CDR3 loop reads CASSPKTGAITEAFF. As DNA, the CDR3 is TGTGCCAGTAGTCCGAAGACAGGGGCGATCACTGAAGCTTTCTTT.

This clone was seen a few times. V is TRBV4-3 and J is TRBJ2-7; 11 bases are shared with TRBD2. V shed 1 base and J 3 bases; nucleotides not matched to a gene: 2. The CDR3 has 15 residues. Germline V CDR1 and CDR2: LGHNA, YSLEER. The CDR3 sequence is CASSQGLAGGYEQYF. The CDR3, as DNA: TGCGCCAGCAGCCAAGGGCTAGCGGGGGGCTACGAGCAGTACTTC.

The chain is built from TRBV6-1 and TRBJ1-2, with unresolved D. Trimming removed 2 bases at V and 4 bases at J, with 5 bases between. The CDR3 consists of 12 residues. Germline CDR1 is MNHNS and CDR2 is SASEGT. CDR3 sequence: CASSENSYGYTF. The CDR3 nucleotides are TGTGCCAGCAGTGAAAACAGCTATGGCTACACCTTC.

V gene TRBV9 combines with J gene TRBJ1-2, with 10 bases fitting TRBD1. Trimming removed 0 bases from V and 8 bases from J; junction bases left unmatched: 7. CDR1 is SGDLS, CDR2 YYNGEE, per germline. This CDR3 is 15 amino acids long. In DNA form, the CDR3 reads TGTGCCAGCAGCGTAGCCGGGACAGGGGACGTAGGCTACACCTTC. Translation gives CASSVAGTGDVGYTF.